This is a list of T cell receptor beta chains from one sample in a study of blood T cell repertoires in COVID-19. TCRdb's table, derived via immunoSEQ multiplex PCR, lists solely in-frame clones and lacks some. The table has around 220,000 clones, about 86% seen once. Sequencing was done on a sample of PBMCs or T cells enriched from blood (not recorded which). These receptors originate from a woman in her fifties or sixties with acute COVID-19. Both conserved end residues are part of each CDR3. Fields, in order: D gene, clone size, CDR3 length, J gene, V gene, CDR3 DNA, CDR3 protein. The D gene is left open where the match is weak. Size is stated for part of the rows, as once, few or many counts, or as a class when the clone is expanded.

D gene: TRBD1
clone size: -
CDR3 length: 16
J gene: TRBJ1-2
V gene: TRBV7-2
CDR3 DNA: TGTGCCAGCAGCTTAGGTCCAGGGGGAGAGCCCTATGGCTACACCTTC
CDR3 protein: CASSLGPGGEPYGYTF

D gene: TRBD1
clone size: few
CDR3 length: 14
J gene: TRBJ1-2
V gene: TRBV6-2/TRBV6-3
CDR3 DNA: TGTGCCAGCAGTTACCAGGGGGCGTACTATGGCTACACCTTC
CDR3 protein: CASSYQGAYYGYTF

D gene: -
clone size: once
CDR3 length: 16
J gene: TRBJ1-3
V gene: TRBV15
CDR3 DNA: TGTGCCACCAGCAGAGATAGGGAGATCTCTGGAAACACCATATATTTT
CDR3 protein: CATSRDREISGNTIYF

D gene: -
clone size: -
CDR3 length: 13
J gene: TRBJ1-6
V gene: TRBV5-4
CDR3 DNA: TGTGCCAGCAGCTTGGGAGTGGGCTCACCCCTCCACTTT
CDR3 protein: CASSLGVGSPLHF

D gene: TRBD2
clone size: -
CDR3 length: 16
J gene: TRBJ2-2
V gene: TRBV7-6
CDR3 DNA: TGTGCCAGCAGCTTATTTCTAGCGGACAACACCGGGGAGCTGTTTTTT
CDR3 protein: CASSLFLADNTGELFF

D gene: TRBD2
clone size: -
CDR3 length: 15
J gene: TRBJ2-7
V gene: TRBV7-3
CDR3 DNA: TGTGCCAGCAGCTCAGCGGGAGGGGGCTCCTACGAGCAGTACTTC
CDR3 protein: CASSSAGGGSYEQYF

D gene: -
clone size: -
CDR3 length: 15
J gene: TRBJ2-7
V gene: TRBV25-1
CDR3 DNA: TGTGCCAGCAGTGAATTGACAGCCGACTCCTACGAGCAGTACTTC
CDR3 protein: CASSELTADSYEQYF

D gene: TRBD1
clone size: -
CDR3 length: 16
J gene: TRBJ2-3
V gene: TRBV7-9
CDR3 DNA: TGTGCCAGCAGCCCACTAGGGGGCAGTAGCACAGATACGCAGTATTTT
CDR3 protein: CASSPLGGSSTDTQYF

D gene: TRBD1
clone size: few
CDR3 length: 16
J gene: TRBJ2-7
V gene: TRBV5-1
CDR3 DNA: TGCGCCAGCAGGGGCCGGGACAGGGGCGGGCGATACGAGCAGTACTTC
CDR3 protein: CASRGRDRGGRYEQYF

D gene: TRBD1
clone size: -
CDR3 length: 16
J gene: TRBJ1-6
V gene: TRBV5-1
CDR3 DNA: TGCGCCAGCAGCCCCGACAGGGTCTCCTATAATTCACCCCTCCACTTT
CDR3 protein: CASSPDRVSYNSPLHF

D gene: -
clone size: -
CDR3 length: 14
J gene: TRBJ1-3
V gene: TRBV7-8
CDR3 DNA: TGTGCCAGCAGCTCCGTGGGGGGAGGAAACACCATATATTTT
CDR3 protein: CASSSVGGGNTIYF

D gene: -
clone size: -
CDR3 length: 15
J gene: TRBJ2-1
V gene: TRBV4-2
CDR3 DNA: TGTGCCAGCAGCCAAGATCCCTTACTACTCAATGAGCAGTTCTTC
CDR3 protein: CASSQDPLLLNEQFF

D gene: TRBD1
clone size: -
CDR3 length: 15
J gene: TRBJ2-3
V gene: TRBV4-1
CDR3 DNA: TGCGCCAGCAGCCAGGACAGGGGTGACACAGATACGCAGTATTTT
CDR3 protein: CASSQDRGDTDTQYF

D gene: -
clone size: -
CDR3 length: 11
J gene: TRBJ1-2
V gene: TRBV28
CDR3 DNA: TGTGCCAGCAGTACAAACTATGGCTACACCTTC
CDR3 protein: CASSTNYGYTF

D gene: TRBD2
clone size: -
CDR3 length: 16
J gene: TRBJ2-1
V gene: TRBV6-2/TRBV6-3
CDR3 DNA: TGTGCCAGCAGTCCCCGGGTAGCGGGAGCCAGGTATGAGCAGTTCTTC
CDR3 protein: CASSPRVAGARYEQFF

D gene: TRBD2
clone size: once
CDR3 length: 16
J gene: TRBJ2-1
V gene: TRBV4-1
CDR3 DNA: TGCGCCAGCAGCCGGAATCTTGATAGCGGGAGGAGTGAGCAGTTCTTC
CDR3 protein: CASSRNLDSGRSEQFF

D gene: -
clone size: -
CDR3 length: 12
J gene: TRBJ2-1
V gene: TRBV29-1
CDR3 DNA: TGCAGCGTTGAAAATCCTAGGAATGAGCAGTTCTTC
CDR3 protein: CSVENPRNEQFF

D gene: -
clone size: -
CDR3 length: 15
J gene: TRBJ2-1
V gene: TRBV9
CDR3 DNA: TGTGCCAGCCACAGGGGGGGGTCCTACGGTGGTGAGCAGTTCTTC
CDR3 protein: CASHRGGSYGGEQFF

D gene: -
clone size: -
CDR3 length: 16
J gene: TRBJ2-1
V gene: TRBV9
CDR3 DNA: TGTGCCAGCAGCGTAGGACTCGATAGCTCCTACAATGAGCAGTTCTTC
CDR3 protein: CASSVGLDSSYNEQFF

D gene: -
clone size: -
CDR3 length: 13
J gene: TRBJ1-6
V gene: TRBV27
CDR3 DNA: TGTGCCAGCAGTCCGGCCAGGGATTCACCCCTCCACTTT
CDR3 protein: CASSPARDSPLHF

D gene: -
clone size: -
CDR3 length: 16
J gene: TRBJ2-7
V gene: TRBV27
CDR3 DNA: TGTGCCAGCAGTTTATCCCCGGACAGTAATTTGTTCGAGCAGTACTTC
CDR3 protein: CASSLSPDSNLFEQYF

D gene: TRBD2
clone size: -
CDR3 length: 15
J gene: TRBJ2-7
V gene: TRBV27
CDR3 DNA: TGTGCCAGCAGTTTAAAGCGGGAGGCATCCTACGAGCAGTACTTC
CDR3 protein: CASSLKREASYEQYF

D gene: -
clone size: -
CDR3 length: 11
J gene: TRBJ1-1
V gene: TRBV25-1
CDR3 DNA: TGTGCCAGCAGTTCGCAGGGAGGAGCTTTCTTT
CDR3 protein: CASSSQGGAFF

D gene: -
clone size: few
CDR3 length: 18
J gene: TRBJ2-5
V gene: TRBV5-4
CDR3 DNA: TGTGCCAGCAGCCGACGACAGGGGCGCTTCGGGGGGCAAGAGACCCAGTACTTC
CDR3 protein: CASSRRQGRFGGQETQYF

D gene: TRBD2
clone size: -
CDR3 length: 13
J gene: TRBJ2-1
V gene: TRBV30
CDR3 DNA: TGTGCCTCCGGGACTAGCGGGAGGAGGGAGCAGTTCTTC
CDR3 protein: CASGTSGRREQFF

D gene: TRBD2
clone size: -
CDR3 length: 17
J gene: TRBJ2-5
V gene: TRBV7-3
CDR3 DNA: TGTGCCAGCAGCTTAATGGGCCGGTCTAGCGGCCAAGAGACCCAGTACTTC
CDR3 protein: CASSLMGRSSGQETQYF

D gene: -
clone size: -
CDR3 length: 17
J gene: TRBJ2-1
V gene: TRBV12-2
CDR3 DNA: TGTGCAAGTCGCTTTAGGTCAGGCGATGGGCCTCCCAATGAGCAGTTCTTC
CDR3 protein: CASRFRSGDGPPNEQFF

D gene: -
clone size: once
CDR3 length: 14
J gene: TRBJ2-3
V gene: TRBV7-3
CDR3 DNA: TGTGCCAGCAGCTTATCGGGTCAGACAGATACGCAGTATTTT
CDR3 protein: CASSLSGQTDTQYF

D gene: -
clone size: once
CDR3 length: 12
J gene: TRBJ2-5
V gene: TRBV27
CDR3 DNA: TGTGCCAGCAGTTTGACCGGGGAGACCCAGTACTTC
CDR3 protein: CASSLTGETQYF